These 7 T cell receptor beta chains were sequenced from one sample in a study of blood T cell repertoires in COVID-19. Sequenced by immunoSEQ multiplex PCR; TCRdb stores in-frame clones only, minus some. The table has approximately 300,000 clones, 90% seen once. The specimen was peripheral blood. These receptors originate from a woman in her 30s with COVID-19, enrolled during active disease.

The rearrangement uses TRBV28 and TRBJ2-2; the match to TRBD1 covers 8 bases. Germline assignment: CDR1 MDHEN and CDR2 SYDVKM. The length of the CDR3 is 16 residues. With V trimmed by 5 bases and J by 1 base, 6 bases remained unmatched. In nucleotides, the CDR3 is TGTGCCAGCAGTCTCTACAGGGGGGTGAACACCGGGGAGCTGTTTTTT. Its protein product is CASSLYRGVNTGELFF.

The V and J genes are TRBV5-5 and TRBJ1-3; tentative D call: TRBD1 (6 bases). There are 14 residues in the CDR3. CDR1 and CDR2 (germline): SGHKS, YYEKEE (reference sequence). Trimming took off 4 bases at V and 0 bases at J, with 8 bases between the two ends. The chain's CDR3 is CASSTGTSGNTIYF. The CDR3 bases are TGTGCCAGCAGCACAGGGACCTCTGGAAACACCATATATTTT.

This clone was counted only a few times. This chain links TRBV29-1 with TRBJ2-7, with D possibly being TRBD2 (6 bases). Between the trimmed V and J ends, which lost 4 bases and 4 bases, there was a span of 8 bases. The CDR3 is 11 amino acids. Germline assignment: CDR1 SQVTM and CDR2 ANQGSEA. DNA of the CDR3: TGCAGCGTTGGCGGGAAGTACGAGCAGTACTTC. Protein: CSVGGKYEQYF.

The chain uses TRBV5-1 and TRBJ2-3; 9 bases align to TRBD1. There are 16 residues in the CDR3. Germline V lookup: CDR1 SGHRS, CDR2 YFSETQ. V lost 2 bases, J lost 6 bases, and 10 bases stayed unmatched. The CDR3 nucleotides read TGCGCCAGCAGCTTAGGGACAGGGCATCAATTTGATACGCAGTATTTT. Translating gives CASSLGTGHQFDTQYF.

The rearrangement uses TRBV27 and TRBJ1-4; TRBD1 might be the D (5 bases). Germline assignment: CDR1 MNHEY and CDR2 SMNVEV (reference sequence). CDR3 length equals 16 residues. With 6 bases removed from V and 7 bases from J, the gap between germline ends came to 21 bases. The CDR3 coding sequence is TGTGCCAGCAGCTCCCTCGACGGGGGTTCTTTTGAAAAACTGTTTTTT. As protein: CASSSLDGGSFEKLFF.

J is TRBJ2-5 and V is TRBV25-1; D is undetermined. The CDR3 loop spans 14 amino acids. V shed 3 bases and J shed 0 bases, with 8 bases lying between them. Per germline, CDR1 MGHDK and CDR2 SYGVNS. For the CDR3, the DNA is TGTGCCAGCAGTGAGGCCCAGAACCAAGAGACCCAGTACTTC. This sequence encodes CASSEAQNQETQYF.

The chain combines TRBV7-9 with TRBJ1-5; tentatively, D is TRBD1 (5 bases). The germline gives CDR1 SEHNR, CDR2 FQNEAQ (reference sequence). CDR3 size: 15 residues. Trimming left V 4 bases short and J 9 bases short, with 19 bases between. DNA for the CDR3: TGTGCCAGCAGCTCCTCCCGACAGTCCATGGGGCCCCAGCATTTT. Encoded protein: CASSSSRQSMGPQHF.